One sample yielded the 3 T cell receptor beta chains listed below, sequenced in a study of blood T cells in healthy people across ages. Combining a sample-barcoded 5' primer with a J-beta primer mix, a second PCR ran for about 7 to 11 cycles. TCRdb reprocessed the 5' RACE reads with MiXCR, giving one entry per CDR3 protein. The sample holds roughly 570,000 distinct CDR3 sequences, roughly a quarter seen once. The specimen sequenced was blood. Every receptor here comes from an older woman in good health.

The chain couples TRBV29-1 to TRBJ2-3; 7 bases map to TRBD1. Germline assignment: CDR1 SQVTM and CDR2 ANQGSEA. Trimming at V came to 6 bases and at J to 4 bases, leaving 22 bases not matched to a gene. This CDR3 region has 18 residues. In DNA, the CDR3 is TGCAGCGTGCTGCGTGACTATCGACAGGGCCGAGGTTCAGATACGCAGTATTTT. Amino acids: CSVLRDYRQGRGSDTQYF.

In nucleotides, the CDR3 is TGCAGTGCTAGGTCGGGGCCTAGGGACGAGCAGTACTTC. Amino acids: CSARSGPRDEQYF. The V call is TRBV20-1, the J call TRBJ2-7, with D possibly being TRBD1 or TRBD2 (5 bases each). Trimming took 3 bases from V and 5 from J, leaving 14 bases between them. The CDR3 length is 13 residues. Germline CDR1 and CDR2: DFQATT and SNEGSKA (reference sequence).

The rearrangement joins TRBV9 to TRBJ2-4, with D maybe TRBD1 (6 bases). The CDR3 is 13 amino acids. V lost 4 bases, J lost 6 bases, and 11 bases lay in between. CDR1 and CDR2 (germline): SGDLS, YYNGEE. CDR3 amino acids: CASSQDSANIQYF. CDR3 DNA: TGTGCCAGCAGCCAGGACAGTGCAAACATTCAGTACTTC.